These T cell receptor beta chains were read from a single sample in a study of cytotoxic CD8 clonotypes in ibrutinib-treated CLL. Sequencing was performed with immunoSEQ multiplex PCR; in TCRdb, only in-frame clones are kept and a portion is missing. The sample holds about 80,000 clones, about 76% seen once. Sequences were derived from PBMCs, sampled after 12 months of ibrutinib treatment. The receptors were sampled from a human donor with chronic lymphocytic leukemia. The CDR3 runs from the conserved cysteine through the conserved F or W. The D gene is left open where the match is weak. Expanded clones are given a class, and other clones once, few, many or no size at all.

V gene	D gene	J gene	clone size	CDR3 protein	CDR3 DNA
TRBV7-2	-	TRBJ2-5	-	CASSPRSVGGETQYF	TGTGCCAGCAGCCCCCGTAGCGTCGGCGGGGAGACCCAGTACTTC
TRBV2	-	TRBJ1-4	-	CASNTLSGSNEKLFF	TGTGCCAGCAACACCCTATCGGGTTCTAATGAAAAACTGTTTTTT
TRBV28	-	TRBJ2-1	-	CASSGGQNNEQFF	TGTGCCAGCAGTGGAGGCCAGAACAATGAGCAGTTCTTC
TRBV7-9	-	TRBJ1-2	-	CASSLGQNYGYTF	TGTGCCAGCAGCTTAGGGCAGAACTATGGCTACACCTTC
TRBV19	-	TRBJ2-5	-	CASGVRQVRGAQYF	TGTGCCAGTGGGGTTAGACAGGTCCGGGGGGCCCAGTACTTC
TRBV7-6	TRBD1	TRBJ2-1	-	CASRPRGRRANEQFF	TGTGCCAGCAGACCCAGGGGGCGCCGGGCGAATGAGCAGTTCTTC
TRBV11-2	-	TRBJ2-7	-	CASSPQVGGEQYF	TGTGCCAGCAGCCCCCAGGTGGGCGGCGAGCAGTACTTC
TRBV6-6	-	TRBJ1-4	-	CASSQRGEKLFF	TGTGCCAGCAGCCAGAGGGGAGAAAAACTGTTTTTT
TRBV5-1	-	TRBJ2-7	-	CASSPQTDSYEQYF	TGCGCCAGCAGTCCACAAACGGACTCCTACGAGCAGTACTTC
TRBV13	TRBD2	TRBJ2-1	-	CASSLAGLAGLVF	TGTGCCAGCAGCTTAGCCGGACTAGCGGGGTTAGTCTTC
TRBV15	-	TRBJ2-3	-	CATSRAWGGAYF	TGTGCCACCAGCAGGGCCTGGGGTGGCGCGTATTTT
TRBV6-4	-	TRBJ2-2	few	CATSQIPNTGELFF	TGTGCCACCTCCCAGATACCGAACACCGGGGAGCTGTTTTTT
TRBV4-2	-	TRBJ1-2	-	CASSQDIQTNYGYTF	TGTGCCAGCAGCCAAGATATACAAACTAACTATGGCTACACCTTC
TRBV5-6	-	TRBJ1-2	-	CASRPRATEGGYTF	TGTGCCAGCAGGCCCCGGGCCACGGAGGGTGGCTACACCTTC
TRBV7-3	-	TRBJ2-3	-	CASSLGGTSTDTQYF	TGTGCCAGCAGCTTGGGGGGAACTAGCACAGATACGCAGTATTTT
TRBV30	TRBD1	TRBJ2-6	-	CAWSVQGAPGANVLTF	TGTGCCTGGAGCGTACAGGGGGCCCCTGGGGCCAACGTCCTGACTTTC
TRBV19	TRBD1	TRBJ1-5	few	CASSTDRGNQPQHF	TGTGCCAGTAGTACCGACAGGGGGAATCAGCCCCAGCATTTT
TRBV10-3	TRBD2	TRBJ2-7	few	CAIRLAVHYEQYF	TGTGCCATTAGACTAGCGGTTCACTACGAGCAGTACTTC
TRBV18	-	TRBJ2-5	-	CASSRSGGETQYF	TGTGCCAGCTCACGATCCGGAGGAGAGACCCAGTACTTC
TRBV9	-	TRBJ1-2	-	CASSVAVSYYGYTF	TGTGCCAGCAGCGTAGCTGTGTCATACTATGGCTACACCTTC
TRBV29-1	-	TRBJ1-1	-	CSAPIGGTEAFF	TGCAGCGCCCCAATAGGGGGCACTGAAGCTTTCTTT
TRBV25-1	-	TRBJ2-2	-	CASSPRLRTGELFF	TGTGCCAGCAGTCCCCGGTTGCGGACCGGGGAGCTGTTTTTT
TRBV11-2	TRBD2	TRBJ2-3	once	CASSLGGSTDTQYF	TGTGCCAGCAGCTTGGGGGGGAGCACAGATACGCAGTATTTT
TRBV18	-	TRBJ2-1	-	CASSPGAGDPNEQFF	TGTGCCAGCTCACCCGGGGCAGGGGACCCCAATGAGCAGTTCTTC
TRBV5-1	TRBD2	TRBJ2-3	-	CASSPGGSGVTDTQYF	TGCGCCAGCAGCCCCGGCGGGAGTGGGGTCACAGATACGCAGTATTTT
TRBV25-1	-	TRBJ2-1	-	CASPYNEQFF	TGTGCCAGCCCCTACAATGAGCAGTTCTTC
TRBV28	-	TRBJ2-7	few	CASRYEQVGEQYF	TGTGCCAGCAGGTATGAACAGGTTGGGGAGCAGTACTTC
TRBV7-2	-	TRBJ2-1	-	CASSPLGGLGYNEQFF	TGTGCCAGCAGCCCGCTGGGGGGACTTGGCTACAATGAGCAGTTCTTC
TRBV19	-	TRBJ2-7	-	CASSMRLAGGGEQYF	TGTGCCAGTAGTATGCGGCTAGCAGGAGGGGGGGAGCAGTACTTC
TRBV9	-	TRBJ2-3	-	CASSVEGAKADTQYF	TGTGCCAGCAGCGTAGAAGGAGCTAAGGCAGATACGCAGTATTTT
TRBV2	TRBD1	TRBJ2-1	few	CASSDPTGGNEQFF	TGTGCCAGCAGTGACCCCACAGGGGGGAATGAGCAGTTCTTC
TRBV10-3	-	TRBJ1-3	-	CAISESGGSGNTIYF	TGTGCCATCAGTGAGTCGGGGGGATCTGGAAACACCATATATTTT
TRBV27	-	TRBJ2-7	-	CASSLSAAAPYEQYF	TGTGCCAGCAGTTTATCGGCGGCAGCCCCCTACGAGCAGTACTTC
TRBV5-4	TRBD1	TRBJ2-7	-	CASSLGGTDSYEQYF	TGTGCCAGCAGCTTGGGTGGGACAGACTCCTACGAGCAGTACTTC
TRBV7-3	-	TRBJ2-2	-	CASSPRDTLWGTGELFF	TGTGCCAGCAGCCCCCGGGACACCCTTTGGGGGACCGGGGAGCTGTTTTTT
TRBV11-2	TRBD1	TRBJ2-4	-	CASSLTAPGGGGNIQYF	TGTGCCAGCAGCTTAACGGCGCCAGGGGGTGGAGGAAACATTCAGTACTTC
TRBV19	-	TRBJ2-3	-	CASSHRDTQYF	TGTGCCAGTAGTCATAGAGATACGCAGTATTTT
TRBV2	TRBD2	TRBJ2-5	-	CASSEGLANQETQYF	TGTGCCAGCAGTGAGGGACTAGCGAACCAAGAGACCCAGTACTTC
TRBV6-5	-	TRBJ2-2	-	CASSYSRSTGELFF	TGTGCCAGCAGTTACTCGAGGTCCACCGGGGAGCTGTTTTTT
TRBV5-1	-	TRBJ2-1	-	CASSSTVGSEQFF	TGCGCCAGCAGCAGCACAGTGGGCAGTGAGCAGTTCTTC
TRBV9	TRBD1	TRBJ1-5	-	CASSPGGVYNQPQHF	TGTGCCAGCAGCCCAGGGGGGGTCTACAATCAGCCCCAGCATTTT
TRBV9	-	TRBJ2-5	-	CASSVAGGGETQYF	TGTGCCAGCAGCGTAGCGGGCGGAGGGGAGACCCAGTACTTC
TRBV19	-	TRBJ1-1	medium-sized	CASTTRGLGAFF	TGTGCCAGTACCACTAGGGGGTTAGGAGCTTTCTTT
TRBV6-5	-	TRBJ1-4	-	CASSYSGRVNEKLFF	TGTGCCAGCAGTTACTCGGGCAGGGTTAATGAAAAACTGTTTTTT
TRBV7-9	-	TRBJ2-7	few	CASSPSGTPGYEQYF	TGTGCCAGCAGCCCGTCCGGGACACCCGGCTACGAGCAGTACTTC
TRBV7-3	-	TRBJ2-3	-	CASSLTGVARVTDTQYF	TGTGCCAGCAGCTTAACGGGCGTGGCTAGGGTCACAGATACGCAGTATTTT
TRBV19	-	TRBJ2-3	-	CASSMETSTDTQYF	TGTGCCAGTAGTATGGAAACCAGCACAGATACGCAGTATTTT
TRBV28	-	TRBJ2-1	-	CASRGGGSYNEQFF	TGTGCCAGCAGAGGGGGGGGCTCCTACAATGAGCAGTTCTTC
TRBV6-4	TRBD1	TRBJ2-1	-	CASSDSDRGEQFF	TGTGCCAGCAGTGACTCAGACAGGGGTGAGCAGTTCTTC
TRBV11-2	TRBD1	TRBJ2-1	few	CASSPGGVNEQFF	TGTGCCAGCAGCCCAGGGGGTGTAAATGAGCAGTTCTTC
TRBV29-1	-	TRBJ1-1	-	CSAEGQMNTEAFF	TGCAGCGCTGAGGGGCAGATGAACACTGAAGCTTTCTTT
TRBV28	TRBD1	TRBJ1-1	-	CASSLGGTGTYRAFF	TGTGCCAGCAGTTTAGGGGGGACAGGGACCTATCGAGCTTTCTTT
TRBV7-8	TRBD2	TRBJ2-5	many	CASSLLAGGETQYF	TGTGCCAGCAGCTTACTAGCGGGAGGGGAGACCCAGTACTTC
TRBV6-6	-	TRBJ1-1	few	CASSPGWGDPEAFF	TGTGCCAGCAGCCCCGGCTGGGGGGATCCTGAAGCTTTCTTT
TRBV11-2	-	TRBJ2-1	-	CASSLPGGEQFF	TGTGCCAGCAGCTTACCCGGGGGCGAGCAGTTCTTC